This T cell receptor beta chain is from a study of CD8+CD57+ T cells in acquired aplastic anemia. Study-level information: Sorted CD4+ and CD8+ cells gave a mean 3.2 ug DNA, range roughly 0.2 to 27.4 ug. Overall study results and limits: A significant difference in CD8+ Simpson's diversity between patients and controls was not found. Researchers report that twenty-nine CD8+ CDR3 sequences appeared in both patients and controls.

The patients chosen for sequencing had shown expansion of CD8+CD57+ cells (detected by flow cytometry). For this clonotype: The antigen is unknown.

Germline lookup yields CDR1 WSHSY and CDR2 SAAADI. This CDR3 region has 13 residues. V lost 6 bases to trimming and J lost 4 bases; unmatched junction nucleotides: 6. Researchers used genomic DNA as the template to profile TCR beta VDJ and CDR3. TCRdb itself ran the reads through MiXCR, one entry per CDR3 protein. The top ten hold 7% to 10% of the sample, which has hundreds of thousands of distinct CDR3 sequences, 47% seen once. J is TRBJ2-7 and V is TRBV10-2; 7 positions agree with TRBD2. The clonotype originates from a human donor with aplastic anemia. The sample comprised sorted CD4+, CD8+, or CD8+CD57+ T cells (not recorded which) from PBMCs. The CDR3 coding sequence is TGCGCCAGCAGCCAAAGCGGGGTGTACGAGCAGTACGTC. Its translation: CASSQSGVYEQYV.